The 29 T cell receptor beta chains below were found in one sample sequenced in a study of beta chain features in type 1 diabetes. As every portion of the isolated RNA was reverse transcribed, the sequencing read expressed TCRB transcripts. This table comes from immunoSEQ multiplex PCR, and its TCRdb copy is limited to in-frame clones, with some not included. The sample has some 900,000 clones, roughly a sixth seen once. Sequenced sample: naive CD4+ T cells from blood. These receptor sequences come from a young woman in good health.

To note about this clone: This sample includes further DNA sequences coding for the same CDR3. The chain joins TRBV5-1 to TRBJ2-2; D not certain. Between the trimmed V and J ends, which lost 0 bases and 4 bases, there was a span of 4 bases. Germline-derived CDR1 and CDR2 are SGHRS and YFSETQ. CDR3 length: 13 amino acids. The CDR3 sequence: CASSLGGTGELFF. CDR3 bases: TGCGCCAGCAGCTTGGGTGGCACCGGGGAGCTGTTTTTT. The full variable domain, rest sourced from reference TRBV5-1 and TRBJ2-2, is KAGVTQTPRYLIKTRGQQVTLSCSPISGHRSVSWYQQTPGQGLQFLFEYFSETQRNKGNFPGRFSGRQFSNSRSEMNVSTLELGDSALYLCASSLGGTGELFFGEGSRLTVL.

V usage is TRBV6-5 and J usage is TRBJ1-5; D uncertain. Looked up from germline, CDR1 is MNHEY and CDR2 is SVGAGI. V was trimmed by 5 bases and J by 4 bases, leaving 9 bases between them. This CDR3 spans 13 amino acids. Written as DNA, the CDR3 is TGTGCCAGCAGTAGCAGGAGGAATCAGCCCCAGCATTTT. Amino acids: CASSSRRNQPQHF.

This clone turned up a few times. CDR3 nucleotide sequence: TGTGCCAGCAGCCGTATGGATGAGCAGTTCTTC. It encodes CASSRMDEQFF. The chain recombines TRBV7-2 with TRBJ2-1; D ambiguous. V was shortened by 5 bases and J by 8 bases, with 7 bases between the two germline ends. The germline CDR1 and CDR2 sequences are SGHTA and FQGNSA. The CDR3 is 11 amino acids.

The DNA of the CDR3 is TGTGCCAGCAGCTTCGGACAGGAGATCACCGGGGAGCTGTTTTTT. It specifies CASSFGQEITGELFF. The chain has TRBV7-9 and TRBJ2-2, with 7 bases lining up with TRBD1. There are 15 residues in the CDR3. From germline, CDR1 is SEHNR and CDR2 FQNEAQ (reference sequence). The J segment lost 4 bases and the V segment lost 3 bases, leaving 5 bases of the junction unmatched.

V is TRBV7-2 and J is TRBJ2-1, with a possible D match to TRBD2 (5 bases). Germline CDR1 reads SGHTA; CDR2 reads FQGNSA. The length of the CDR3 is 15 residues. Trimming pared 5 bases from V and 0 bases from J, leaving 11 bases between. CDR3 nucleotide sequence: TGTGCCAGCAGCCGAGCGGCTATCTCCTACAATGAGCAGTTCTTC. Amino acids: CASSRAAISYNEQFF. The variable domain in full, with the rest retrieved from reference TRBV7-2 and TRBJ2-1, is GAGVSQSPSNKVTEKGKDVELRCDPISGHTALYWYRQSLGQGLEFLIYFQGNSAPDKSGLPSDRFSAERTGGSVSTLTIQRTQQEDSAVYLCASSRAAISYNEQFFGPGTRLTVL.

This clone was seen a handful of times. This chain uses TRBV28 with TRBJ2-7, with D possibly called TRBD1 or TRBD2 (5 bases each). The CDR3 contains 16 residues. Germline CDR1 and CDR2: MDHEN and SYDVKM. Deletions cut 5 bases from V and 1 base from J, with 18 bases between. For the CDR3, the DNA is TGTGCCAGCAGTCCTCAGAGGGGCAAAGAATCCTACGAGCAGTACTTC. Its protein product is CASSPQRGKESYEQYF.

This clone has only a few counts. This rearrangement joins TRBV6-5 to TRBJ2-5; TRBD1 matches at 7 bases. CDR3 length: 16 residues. Unmatched junction bases numbered 4, after V lost 0 bases and J lost 0 bases. Germline assignment: CDR1 MNHEY and CDR2 SVGAGI. CDR3 residues: CASSYSSGTDQETQYF. The CDR3 nucleotides are TGTGCCAGCAGTTACTCTTCCGGGACAGACCAAGAGACCCAGTACTTC.

The chain recombines TRBV7-2 with TRBJ1-2; D gene ambiguous. The germline CDR1 and CDR2 sequences are SGHTA and FQGNSA. CDR3 length: 17 amino acids. The V end lost 0 bases, the J end lost 5 bases, and 19 bases lay between the germline ends. The CDR3 DNA reads TGTGCCAGCAGCTTAGCGGGCGGCAGCGTGGGGATTTATGGCTACACCTTC. It encodes CASSLAGGSVGIYGYTF.

This clone was counted only a few times. V and J are TRBV5-1 and TRBJ2-5, with TRBD1 as a possible D gene (6 bases). The DNA end lines up better with TRBJ2-7; the J call may be wrong. Germline assignment: CDR1 SGHRS and CDR2 YFSETQ. There are 16 residues in the CDR3. Here the CDR3 DNA reads TGCGCCAGCAGCTTAGACCTACAGGGCATCTCCTACGAGCAGTACTTC. Protein sequence: CASSLDLQGISYEQYF.

The table lists this clone with a few counts. The CDR3 DNA is TGTGCCAGCAGCCCAGTAGGCTATGAGCAGTTCTTC. It yields the protein CASSPVGYEQFF. This chain uses TRBV11-2 with TRBJ2-1; D is ambiguous. Trimming stripped 5 bases from V and 8 bases from J, with 10 bases between. The CDR3 is 12 residues long. Germline CDR1 reads SGHAT; CDR2 reads FQNNGV.

As DNA, the CDR3 is TGTGCCAGCAGTCTACTAGCGGTAACAGATACGCAGTATTTT. Encoded protein: CASSLLAVTDTQYF. The V call is TRBV28, the J call TRBJ2-3; 8 bases are shared with TRBD2. Trimming removed 5 bases from V and 3 bases from J; junction bases left unmatched: 4. This CDR3 comprises 14 residues. Per germline, CDR1 MDHEN and CDR2 SYDVKM.

Note on this clone: One end of the junction does not line up with germline, which may come from a read error. The chain couples TRBV2 to TRBJ2-1; either TRBD1 or TRBD2 may supply D (5 bases each). The germline V gene encodes CDR1 SNHLY and CDR2 FYNNEI. The CDR3 runs to 14 residues. CDR3 bases: TGTGCCACGACCGGGACCGACTCCTACAATGGGCAGTTCTTC. It specifies CATTGTDSYNGQFF.

V is TRBV20-1 and J is TRBJ2-7; D ambiguous. This CDR3 has 9 amino acids. The V end was cut by 0 bases, the J end by 9 bases, with 3 bases between. Germline V gene sequence: CDR1 DFQATT, CDR2 SNEGSKA (reference sequence). The CDR3 loop is CSARDGQYF. The CDR3 DNA reads as TGCAGTGCTAGAGACGGGCAGTACTTC.

The V and J genes are TRBV27 and TRBJ2-7; tentatively, D is TRBD1 (5 bases). Looked up from germline, CDR1 is MNHEY and CDR2 is SMNVEV (reference sequence). This CDR3 contains 15 residues. V lost 3 bases, J lost 2 bases, and 14 bases lay in between. CDR3 region: CASSLTRQGPYEQYF. The CDR3 DNA reads TGTGCCAGCAGTTTGACCCGCCAGGGCCCCTACGAGCAGTACTTC.

The table lists this clone with a few counts. This chain uses TRBV5-4 with TRBJ2-7, with 9 bases fitting TRBD1. The CDR3 length is 15 residues. CDR1 and CDR2 from the germline V gene are SGHNT and YYREEE (reference sequence). The V segment lost 3 bases and the J segment 6 bases; nucleotides outside the gene matches: 10. In nucleotides, the CDR3 is TGTGCCAGCAGCTCCACCGGGACAGGGATCTCCGAGCAGTACTTC. Translated: CASSSTGTGISEQYF.

This clone was observed a handful of times. The chain recombines TRBV7-9 with TRBJ2-4, with 8 bases identical to TRBD2. The CDR3 extends over 19 amino acids. Trimming at V came to 2 bases and at J to 7 bases, leaving 19 bases not matched to a gene. Germline-derived CDR1 and CDR2 are SEHNR and FQNEAQ (reference sequence). DNA for the CDR3: TGTGCCAGCAGCTTATCCCGACCCGAGGCGGGAGGTTTTAGCAACATTCAGTACTTC. This encodes CASSLSRPEAGGFSNIQYF.

The rearrangement joins TRBV27 to TRBJ2-3; D call uncertain. CDR3 length equals 16 residues. Germline assignment: CDR1 MNHEY and CDR2 SMNVEV (reference sequence). The V and J ends lost 5 bases and 0 bases respectively, with 15 bases between them. CDR3 region: CASSPNRVMSTDTQYF. The CDR3, as DNA: TGTGCCAGCAGTCCAAATCGGGTCATGAGCACAGATACGCAGTATTTT.

This CDR3 reads CASSQDMDRDSEQFF. The CDR3 nucleotides read TGCGCCAGCAGCCAAGATATGGACAGGGACAGTGAGCAGTTCTTC. The rearrangement uses TRBV4-3 and TRBJ2-1; 8 bases line up with TRBD1. Germline CDR1 LGHNA, CDR2 YSLEER. With V trimmed by 0 bases and J by 9 bases, 7 bases remained unmatched. The CDR3 is 15 residues long.

The chain carries TRBV7-9 and TRBJ2-5, with D possibly being TRBD2 (5 bases). V dropped 5 bases and J dropped 1 base, with 11 bases sitting between them. The CDR3 totals 14 residues. Germline loops: CDR1 SEHNR, CDR2 FQNEAQ (reference sequence). CDR3 in amino acids: CASSGGLLQETQYF. As DNA, the CDR3 is TGTGCCAGCAGCGGAGGACTTCTCCAAGAGACCCAGTACTTC.

This clone was seen a handful of times. The chain combines TRBV19 with TRBJ1-5; TRBD1 agrees at 9 bases. The CDR3 covers 13 residues. CDR1 and CDR2 from the germline V gene are LNHDA and SQIVND (reference sequence). V shed 8 bases, J shed 4 bases, and the junction held 3 bases outside the gene matches. This chain's CDR3 is CASQGQGNQPQHF. Written as DNA, the CDR3 is TGTGCCAGTCAAGGACAGGGGAATCAGCCCCAGCATTTT.

The chain uses TRBV10-3 and TRBJ1-2, with 7 bases fitting TRBD1. The CDR3 length is 14 residues. V dropped 5 bases and J dropped 2; count of bases not matched to a gene: 5. CDR1 and CDR2 from the germline V gene are ENHRY and SYGVKD. The CDR3 nucleotides read TGTGCCATCAGTCGACAGGGAGCAAACTATGGCTACACCTTC. Translated, it gives CAISRQGANYGYTF.

This clone has more than one count but fewer than ten. The chain couples TRBV7-9 to TRBJ2-6; tentatively, D is TRBD2 (5 bases). Germline V gene data show CDR1 as SEHNR and CDR2 as FQNEAQ (reference sequence). Trimming stripped 5 bases from V and 2 bases from J, with 10 bases between. The CDR3 sequence is 15 residues long. The CDR3 nucleotides are TGTGCCAGCAGCCCCCGAGGGACTGGGGCCAACGTCCTGACTTTC. It encodes CASSPRGTGANVLTF.

The V and J genes are TRBV4-3 and TRBJ2-5; 10 nucleotides agree with TRBD2. Germline loops: CDR1 LGHNA, CDR2 YSLEER. Losses at the gene ends were 0 bases for V and 3 bases for J; bases not matched to a gene: 7. The CDR3 length is 17 residues. The CDR3 sequence: CASSQERSSGSKETQYF. The CDR3 DNA sequence: TGCGCCAGCAGCCAAGAACGTTCTAGCGGGAGCAAAGAGACCCAGTACTTC.

This clone was seen a few times. This chain joins TRBV4-3 and TRBJ2-5; 7 bases match TRBD2. Germline V gene sequence: CDR1 LGHNA, CDR2 YSLEER. This CDR3 is 17 amino acids long. The V gene end was trimmed by 4 bases and the J gene end by 2 bases; junction bases not matched to a gene: 13. The DNA of the CDR3 is TGCGCCAGCAGCCCCCTCCCCGGGACGGGGGGTCAAGAGACCCAGTACTTC. Translating gives CASSPLPGTGGQETQYF.

The chain carries TRBV27 and TRBJ2-5, with TRBD2 identical over 8 bases. Trimming at V came to 6 bases and at J to 11 bases, leaving 8 bases not matched to a gene. This CDR3 has 12 amino acids. Germline values: CDR1 MNHEY, CDR2 SMNVEV (reference sequence). The CDR3 coding sequence is TGTGCCAGCAGCCGAGAGGGGACTAGGCAGTACTTC. Translation: CASSREGTRQYF.

The chain uses TRBV18 and TRBJ1-5; D unclear. V was cut by 1 base and J by 4 bases, with 20 bases left in between. The CDR3 length is 18 residues. The germline V gene encodes CDR1 KGHSH and CDR2 LQKENI. The CDR3 nucleotides are TGTGCCAGCTCACCACAGAGCTTAGCTACCTCGGGAAATCAGCCCCAGCATTTT. Translation gives CASSPQSLATSGNQPQHF.

This clone was counted a few times. The chain recombines TRBV19 with TRBJ2-7; D uncertain. The V gene lost 2 bases and the J gene lost 2 bases, with 13 bases spanning the gap. This CDR3 region has 15 residues. The germline V gene encodes CDR1 LNHDA and CDR2 SQIVND (reference sequence). The CDR3 DNA sequence: TGTGCCAGTAGTATACAGTCCGATTGGACCTACGAGCAGTACTTC. The encoded protein is CASSIQSDWTYEQYF. The variable domain in full, with the rest retrieved from reference TRBV19 and TRBJ2-7, is DGGITQSPKYLFRKEGQNVTLSCEQNLNHDAMYWYRQDPGQGLRLIYYSQIVNDFQKGDIAEGYSVSREKKESFPLTVTSAQKNPTAFYLCASSIQSDWTYEQYFGPGTRLTVT.

The V call is TRBV9, the J call TRBJ2-5; 8 positions agree with TRBD1. This CDR3 region has 17 residues. Trimming removed 0 bases from V and 2 bases from J; junction bases left unmatched: 9. CDR1 is SGDLS and CDR2 is YYNGEE in the germline V gene. The CDR3 bases are TGTGCCAGCAGCGTAGGACGGACAGGGAGTGGGCAAGAGACCCAGTACTTC. It codes for CASSVGRTGSGQETQYF.

Only a few counts were recorded for this clone. V gene TRBV15 combines with J gene TRBJ1-5; a possible D gene is TRBD1 (6 bases). Trimming took off 1 base at V and 1 base at J, with 11 bases between the two ends. Germline V gene sequence: CDR1 LNHNV, CDR2 YYDKDF (reference sequence). This CDR3 comprises 16 residues. DNA for the CDR3: TGTGCCACCAGCAGAGTATACAGGGTGAGCAATCAGCCCCAGCATTTT. This translates into CATSRVYRVSNQPQHF.